This TCR beta chain was captured in a study of regulatory T cells in long-lasting Graves disease. CDR1 DFQATT and CDR2 SNEGSKA come from the germline V gene (reference sequence). This CDR3 comprises 16 residues. Trimming stripped 0 bases from V and 3 bases from J, with 15 bases between. Time point in this sample: persistent/refractory GD, antithyroid drugs over 5 years with positive TRAb. Following extraction of RNA from PBMCs, that RNA was used to make the TCR library. Construction of TCR beta libraries relied on iRepertoire HTBI primers and on Arm-PCR targeting CDR3 regions. TCRdb ran MiXCR on the multiplex PCR reads and lists one entry per CDR3 protein. The sample records a few hundred thousand distinct CDR3 sequences, around 20% being singletons.

The specimen comprised peripheral blood mononuclear cells (PBMCs), sampled when the disease was refractory, from a patient treated with antithyroid drugs. The chain employs TRBV20-1 and TRBJ1-5; TRBD1 is a possible D gene (6 bases). The receptor was isolated from a female donor with Graves disease. The CDR3 region has the DNA TGCAGTGCTAGAGATGCCCTCACAGGGCACAATCAGCCCCAGCATTTT. Translation: CSARDALTGHNQPQHF.